This T cell receptor (beta chain) was sequenced during a study of cytomegalovirus exposure and HLA in healthy donors. Study at large: Some 85 million unique TCRs from HLA-typed donors were held in an early data release. Study-wide results and limits: Among the CMV-associated chains, a few were confirmed in vitro as specific for CMV antigens. In a later analysis, at a false discovery rate of 0.05, 16,951 TCR beta sequences matched HLA alleles.

The PCR ran on 60 Vbeta and 13 Jbeta primers. Sequencing was performed with immunoSEQ multiplex PCR; in TCRdb, only in-frame clones are kept and a portion is missing. The sample yields over 150,000 clones, approximately 74% seen once. Note on this clone: Its antigen is still unknown.

Trimming removed 0 bases from V and 5 bases from J; junction bases left unmatched: 8. The CDR3 is made up of 18 amino acids. Germline loops: CDR1 SGHVS, CDR2 FQNEAQ. The source is a woman in her twenties or thirties in good health and CMV-seronegative. V gene TRBV7-8 combines with J gene TRBJ2-5; 14 bases map to TRBD2. Sequences were obtained from PBMCs. In DNA form, the CDR3 reads TGTGCCAGCAGCTTAGCGGGGACTAGCGGGAGATGGGGGGAGACCCAGTACTTC. It translates to CASSLAGTSGRWGETQYF.